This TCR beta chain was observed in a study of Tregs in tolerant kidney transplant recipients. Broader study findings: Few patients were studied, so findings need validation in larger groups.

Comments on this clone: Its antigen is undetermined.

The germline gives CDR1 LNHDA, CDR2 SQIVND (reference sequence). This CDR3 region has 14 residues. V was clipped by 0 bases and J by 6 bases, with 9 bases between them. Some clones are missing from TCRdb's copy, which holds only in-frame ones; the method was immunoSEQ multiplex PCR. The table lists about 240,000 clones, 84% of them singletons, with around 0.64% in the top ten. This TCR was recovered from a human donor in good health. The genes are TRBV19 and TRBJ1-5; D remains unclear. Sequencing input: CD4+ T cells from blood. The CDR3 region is CASSIDRRSQPQHF. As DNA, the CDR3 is TGTGCCAGTAGTATAGATCGCCGCAGTCAGCCCCAGCATTTT.